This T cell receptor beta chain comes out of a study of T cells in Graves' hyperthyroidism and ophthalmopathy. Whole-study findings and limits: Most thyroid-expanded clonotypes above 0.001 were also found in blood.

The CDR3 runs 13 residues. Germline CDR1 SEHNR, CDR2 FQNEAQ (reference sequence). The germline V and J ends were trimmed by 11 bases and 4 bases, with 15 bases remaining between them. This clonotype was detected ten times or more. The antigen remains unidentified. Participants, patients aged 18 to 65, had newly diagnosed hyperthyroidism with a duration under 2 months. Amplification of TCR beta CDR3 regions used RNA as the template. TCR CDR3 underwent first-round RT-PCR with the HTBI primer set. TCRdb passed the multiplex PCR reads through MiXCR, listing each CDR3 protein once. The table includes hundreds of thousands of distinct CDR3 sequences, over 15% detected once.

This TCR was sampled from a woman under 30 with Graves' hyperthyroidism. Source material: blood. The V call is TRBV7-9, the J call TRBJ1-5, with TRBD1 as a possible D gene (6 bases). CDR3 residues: CAVGETGNQPQHF. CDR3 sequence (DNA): TGTGCCGTCGGTGAAACAGGGAATCAGCCCCAGCATTTT.